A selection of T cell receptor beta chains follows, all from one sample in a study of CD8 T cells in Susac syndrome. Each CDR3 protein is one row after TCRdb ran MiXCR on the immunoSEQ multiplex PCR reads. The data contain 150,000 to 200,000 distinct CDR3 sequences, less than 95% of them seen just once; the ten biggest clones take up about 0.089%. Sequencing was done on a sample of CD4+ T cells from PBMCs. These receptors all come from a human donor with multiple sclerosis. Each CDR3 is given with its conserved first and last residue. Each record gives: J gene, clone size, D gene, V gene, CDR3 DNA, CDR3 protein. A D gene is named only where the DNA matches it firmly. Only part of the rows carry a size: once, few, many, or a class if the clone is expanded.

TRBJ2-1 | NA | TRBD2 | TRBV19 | TGTGCCAGTAGTATAGGACTAGCGGCCAGGTATGAGCAGTTCTTC | CASSIGLAARYEQFF
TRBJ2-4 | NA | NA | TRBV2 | TGTGCCAGCATCCCGGGGCTAGCCAAAAACATTCAGTACTTC | CASIPGLAKNIQYF
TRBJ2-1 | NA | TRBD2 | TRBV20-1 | TGCAGTGCTAAGGAAAGCGGGAGGGCAAGTAATGAGCAGTTCTTC | CSAKESGRASNEQFF
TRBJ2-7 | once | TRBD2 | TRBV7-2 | TGTGCCAGCAGGGTACTAGCGGGAGGTAACGAGCAGTACTTC | CASRVLAGGNEQYF
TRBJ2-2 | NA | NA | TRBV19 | TGTGCCAGTAGTTGGCCCACGCTCACCGGGGAGCTGTTTTTT | CASSWPTLTGELFF
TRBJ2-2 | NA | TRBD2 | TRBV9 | TGTGCCAGCAGCGGTGGGGCTAGCGGGAGCACATCCGGGGAGCTGTTTTTT | CASSGGASGSTSGELFF
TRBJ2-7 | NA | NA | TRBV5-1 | TGCGCCAGCAGCTTGGCGGGGAACAACTACGAGCAGTACTTC | CASSLAGNNYEQYF
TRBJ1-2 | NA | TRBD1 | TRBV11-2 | TGTGCCAGCAGCTTAGACGGGACAGGGTTCTTCTATGGCTACACCTTC | CASSLDGTGFFYGYTF
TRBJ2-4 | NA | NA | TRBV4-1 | TGCGCCAGCAGCCAGGTGTCGGACATTCAGTACTTC | CASSQVSDIQYF
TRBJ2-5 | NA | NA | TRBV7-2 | TGTGCCAGCAGCCCGTCCTACAGGGTCGAGACCCAGTACTTC | CASSPSYRVETQYF
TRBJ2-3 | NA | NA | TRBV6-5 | TGTGCCAGCAGTTACGGCGGGTTCATGACTAGCACAGATACGCAGTATTTT | CASSYGGFMTSTDTQYF
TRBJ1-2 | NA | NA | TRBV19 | TGTGCCGGAAAAACTGGAGAGTATGGCTACACCTTC | CAGKTGEYGYTF
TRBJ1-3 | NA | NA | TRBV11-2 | TGTGCCAGCAGCTTGCAGCTTGGAAACACCATATATTTT | CASSLQLGNTIYF
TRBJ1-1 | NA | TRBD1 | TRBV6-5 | TGTGCCAGCAGTACCCCTACAGGGGACACTGAAGCTTTCTTT | CASSTPTGDTEAFF
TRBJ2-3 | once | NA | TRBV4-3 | TGCGCCAGCAGCCAAGTGCACGGATTCACAGATACGCAGTATTTT | CASSQVHGFTDTQYF
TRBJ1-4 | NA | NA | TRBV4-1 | TGCGCCAGCAGCCAAGAGGGATCTATTAATGAAAAACTGTTTTTT | CASSQEGSINEKLFF
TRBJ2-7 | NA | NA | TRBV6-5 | TGTGCCAGCAAAGATACAGGGCCCAGGGTCGAGCAGTACTTC | CASKDTGPRVEQYF
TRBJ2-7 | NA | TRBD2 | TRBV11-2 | TGTGCCAGCAGCCGGACTAGCGGCTTCTCCTACGAGCAGTACTTC | CASSRTSGFSYEQYF